These 17 T cell receptor beta chains share one sample of origin, sequenced in a study of CD8+ T cells in alopecia areata. As the sequencing template, cDNA was produced by extracting RNA and reverse transcribing it. Sequenced by immunoSEQ multiplex PCR; TCRdb stores in-frame clones only, minus some. This table holds roughly 120,000 clones, more than 30% found once. The sequenced sample was CD4+ T cells sorted from blood. The origin of the receptors is a human donor with alopecia areata.

This clone was seen just once. The chain joins TRBV7-3 to TRBJ2-2; D call uncertain. Germline V gene data show CDR1 as SGHTA and CDR2 as FQGTGA. The CDR3 length is 16 residues. V was shortened by 5 bases and J by 0 bases, with 13 bases between the two germline ends. CDR3 nucleotide sequence: TGTGCCAGCAGCAGCAGACAACTCGCGAACACCGGGGAGCTGTTTTTT. Its translation: CASSSRQLANTGELFF.

In this sample, this clone turned up once. The chain employs TRBV7-2 and TRBJ2-1, with D perhaps matching TRBD1 or TRBD2 (5 bases each). The V end lost 3 bases, the J end lost 2 bases, and 5 bases lay between the germline ends. CDR1 is SGHTA, CDR2 FQGNSA, per germline. CDR3 length equals 13 residues. In DNA, the CDR3 is TGTGCCAGCAGCTTGGGGGCCTACAATGAGCAGTTCTTC. It encodes CASSLGAYNEQFF.

This clone has only a few counts. The V call is TRBV30, the J call TRBJ1-2; D not certain. CDR1 is GTSNPN and CDR2 is SVGIG in the germline V gene (reference sequence). Trimming took off 0 bases at V and 2 bases at J, with 10 bases between the two ends. The CDR3 is made up of 14 amino acids. The CDR3: CAWSVRAVNYGYTF. The DNA for the CDR3 is TGTGCCTGGAGTGTACGGGCGGTAAACTATGGCTACACCTTC. Filled out from reference TRBV30 and TRBJ1-2, the complete variable domain reads SQTIHQWPATLVQPVGSPLSLECTVEGTSNPNLYWYRQAAGRGLQLLFYSVGIGQISSEVPQNLSASRPQDRQFILSSKKLLLSDSGFYLCAWSVRAVNYGYTFGSGTRLTVV.

This clone was observed once. The chain recombines TRBV9 with TRBJ2-3; 8 nucleotides match TRBD2. The CDR3 loop spans 15 amino acids. The V segment lost 6 bases and the J segment 4 bases; nucleotides outside the gene matches: 10. CDR1 and CDR2 from the germline V gene are SGDLS and YYNGEE. This CDR3 is CASTRSAGGSDTQYF. CDR3 sequence (DNA): TGTGCCAGCACCAGGTCGGCGGGAGGTTCAGATACGCAGTATTTT.

The V call is TRBV29-1, the J call TRBJ1-2; the D is unclear. Trimming took off 4 bases at V and 4 bases at J, with 10 bases between the two ends. In germline, CDR1 is SQVTM, CDR2 ANQGSEA. There are 12 residues in the CDR3. Written as DNA, the CDR3 is TGCAGCGTTGCCCAGGATAGCTATGGCTACACCTTC. This codes for CSVAQDSYGYTF.

The genes are TRBV30 and TRBJ1-1; 7 nucleotides agree with TRBD1. Germline trimming cut 8 bases from V and 4 bases from J; bases unmatched to any gene: 7. This CDR3 contains 12 residues. Germline values: CDR1 GTSNPN, CDR2 SVGIG (reference sequence). In nucleotides, the CDR3 is TGTGCCGGAGGGGGCATGGGCACTGAAGCTTTCTTT. It translates to CAGGGMGTEAFF.

This clone has just a few counts. V is TRBV12-5 and J is TRBJ2-7, with 7 bases lining up with TRBD1. The CDR3 runs to 12 residues. Trimming took 6 bases from V and 6 from J; bases not matched to a gene: 5. Germline-derived CDR1 and CDR2 are LGHNT and FRNRAP. The CDR3 protein is CASGQGTFEQYF. CDR3 sequence (DNA): TGTGCTAGTGGACAGGGGACGTTCGAGCAGTACTTC.

This clone was picked up a small number of times. The genes are TRBV10-3 and TRBJ1-2; D not certain. CDR3 size: 14 residues. V was trimmed by 0 bases and J by 2 bases, leaving 7 bases between them. The germline gives CDR1 ENHRY, CDR2 SYGVKD. CDR3 in DNA: TGTGCCATCAGTGAGTCGGCCGTGAACTATGGCTACACCTTC. Translating gives CAISESAVNYGYTF.

This clone came up a few times. The chain employs TRBV7-2 and TRBJ1-4; 10 bases fit TRBD1. Germline loops: CDR1 SGHTA, CDR2 FQGNSA. The CDR3 has 14 amino acids. V was pared by 6 bases and J by 7 bases, with 5 bases of the junction left unmatched. CDR3 sequence: CASRSWTGGEKLFF. CDR3 in DNA: TGTGCCAGCAGATCCTGGACAGGGGGTGAAAAACTGTTTTTT.

The chain links TRBV28 to TRBJ2-3; tentative D call: TRBD1 (5 bases). The V and J ends lost 10 bases and 9 bases respectively, with 11 bases between them. Germline V gene sequence: CDR1 MDHEN, CDR2 SYDVKM. CDR3 length: 10 amino acids. The CDR3 loop reads CATRTRTQYF. The CDR3 region has the DNA TGTGCCACCAGGACACGGACGCAGTATTTT.

The J gene is TRBJ2-4, the V gene TRBV6-5, with 9 bases that match TRBD1. In germline, CDR1 is MNHEY, CDR2 SVGAGI. The CDR3 runs to 14 residues. After removal of 6 bases from V and 5 bases from J, the junction contained 5 bases not matched to a gene. The CDR3 region is CASRKTGGENIQYF. The CDR3 DNA follows: TGTGCCAGCAGAAAAACAGGGGGCGAAAACATTCAGTACTTC.

On this clone: Different DNA sequences within this sample yield the same CDR3. The V gene is TRBV7-9, the J gene TRBJ2-3; 7 nucleotides align to TRBD1. V gave up 5 bases and J gave up 6 bases; unmatched junction bases: 5. The CDR3 loop spans 13 amino acids. In germline, CDR1 is SEHNR, CDR2 FQNEAQ (reference sequence). CDR3 DNA sequence: TGTGCCAGCAGCCCAAGGGGGCCCGATACGCAGTATTTT. Its protein is CASSPRGPDTQYF.

V is TRBV6-5 and J is TRBJ1-1; no firm D call. The V gene's germline CDR1 is MNHEY and CDR2 SVGAGI. V was pared by 0 bases and J by 1 base, with 6 bases between. The CDR3 runs 14 residues. The CDR3 protein is CASSYSTPNTEAFF. The CDR3 bases are TGTGCCAGCAGTTACTCGACCCCGAACACTGAAGCTTTCTTT.

This clone was counted only a few times. The chain combines TRBV10-3 with TRBJ2-2; a possible D gene is TRBD2 (6 bases). CDR3 length: 14 residues. The germline CDR1 and CDR2 sequences are ENHRY and SYGVKD. V gave up 6 bases and J gave up 3 bases, with 11 bases separating them. CDR3 sequence reads: CAISRDFYTGELFF. CDR3 sequence (DNA): TGTGCCATCAGCCGGGACTTCTACACCGGGGAGCTGTTTTTT.

The J gene is TRBJ2-4, the V gene TRBV6-5; D may be TRBD2 (5 bases). V dropped 3 bases and J dropped 9 bases, with 12 bases sitting between them. CDR1 MNHEY and CDR2 SVGAGI come from the germline V gene. CDR3 size: 13 residues. CDR3 amino acids: CASSYEAGSIQYF. The DNA of the CDR3 is TGTGCCAGCAGTTATGAGGCGGGCAGCATTCAGTACTTC.

This sequence joins TRBV7-2 and TRBJ1-3; D uncertain. Per germline, CDR1 SGHTA and CDR2 FQGNSA. The length of the CDR3 is 14 residues. Between the trimmed V and J ends, which lost 11 bases and 0 bases, there was a span of 14 bases. The CDR3 DNA follows: TGTGCCTGGAAGGAGGGTCTCTCTGGAAACACCATATATTTT. The encoded protein is CAWKEGLSGNTIYF.

V usage is TRBV7-9 and J usage is TRBJ2-7; D is possibly TRBD1 or TRBD2 (5 bases each). The CDR3 spans 16 residues. Trimming stripped 1 base from V and 1 base from J, with 14 bases between. CDR1 and CDR2 (germline): SEHNR, FQNEAQ (reference sequence). The CDR3: CASSLDSRGFSYEQYF. In DNA, the CDR3 is TGTGCCAGCAGCTTAGATTCGAGGGGCTTTTCCTACGAGCAGTACTTC.